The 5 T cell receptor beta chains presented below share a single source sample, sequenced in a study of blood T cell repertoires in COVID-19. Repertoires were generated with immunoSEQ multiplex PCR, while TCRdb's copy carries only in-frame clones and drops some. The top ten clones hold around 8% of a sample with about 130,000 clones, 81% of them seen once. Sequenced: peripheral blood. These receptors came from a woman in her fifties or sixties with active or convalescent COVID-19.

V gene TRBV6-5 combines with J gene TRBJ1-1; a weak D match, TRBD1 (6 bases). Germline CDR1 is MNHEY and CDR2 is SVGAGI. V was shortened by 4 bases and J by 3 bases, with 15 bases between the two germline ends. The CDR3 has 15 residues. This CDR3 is CASSSHRDLDTEAFF. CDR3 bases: TGTGCCAGCAGTTCCCACAGGGATCTGGACACTGAAGCTTTCTTT.

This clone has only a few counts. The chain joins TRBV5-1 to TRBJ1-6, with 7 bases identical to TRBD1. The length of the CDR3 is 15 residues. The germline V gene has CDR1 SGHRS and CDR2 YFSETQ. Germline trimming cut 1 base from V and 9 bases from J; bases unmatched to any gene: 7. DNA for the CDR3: TGCGCCAGCAGCTTGACAGGGGCAGTAAGTTCACCCCTCCACTTT. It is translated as CASSLTGAVSSPLHF.

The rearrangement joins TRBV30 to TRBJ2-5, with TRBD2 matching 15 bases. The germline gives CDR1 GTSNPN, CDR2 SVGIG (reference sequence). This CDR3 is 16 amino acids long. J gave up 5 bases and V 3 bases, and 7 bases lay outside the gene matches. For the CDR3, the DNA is TGTGCCTGGAGCGACCCTGGGACTAGCGGGAGGGAGACCCAGTACTTC. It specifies CAWSDPGTSGRETQYF.

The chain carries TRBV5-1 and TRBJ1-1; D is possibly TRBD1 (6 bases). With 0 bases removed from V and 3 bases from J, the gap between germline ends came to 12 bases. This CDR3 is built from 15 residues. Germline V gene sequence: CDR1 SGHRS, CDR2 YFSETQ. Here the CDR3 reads CASSLEGQKHTEAFF. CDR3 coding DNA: TGCGCCAGCAGCTTGGAAGGACAGAAACACACTGAAGCTTTCTTT.

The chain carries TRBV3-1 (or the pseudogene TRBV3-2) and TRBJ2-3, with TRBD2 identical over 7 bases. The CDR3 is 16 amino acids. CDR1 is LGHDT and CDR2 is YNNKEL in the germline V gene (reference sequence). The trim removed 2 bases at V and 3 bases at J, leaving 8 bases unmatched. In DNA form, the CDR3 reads TGTGCCAGCAGCCAACCAGGGAGGGTGGGGACAGATACGCAGTATTTT. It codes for CASSQPGRVGTDTQYF.